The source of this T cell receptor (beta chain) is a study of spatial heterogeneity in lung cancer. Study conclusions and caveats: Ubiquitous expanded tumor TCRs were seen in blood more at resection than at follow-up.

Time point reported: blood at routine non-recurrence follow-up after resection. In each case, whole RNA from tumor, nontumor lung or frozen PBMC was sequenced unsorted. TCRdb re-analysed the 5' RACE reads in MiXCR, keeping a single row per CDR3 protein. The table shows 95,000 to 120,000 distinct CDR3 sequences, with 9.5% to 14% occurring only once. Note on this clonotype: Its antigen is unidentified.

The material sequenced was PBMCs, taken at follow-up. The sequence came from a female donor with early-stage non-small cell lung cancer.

As DNA, the CDR3 is TGCGCCAGCAGCTCCGGATCGGGCACCGGGGAGCTGTTTTTT. It is translated as CASSSGSGTGELFF. The chain is built from TRBV5-1 and TRBJ2-2; no firm D call. The V gene lost 3 bases and the J gene lost 4 bases, with 10 bases spanning the gap. Germline loops: CDR1 SGHRS, CDR2 YFSETQ. The CDR3 spans 14 residues.